The 3 T cell receptor beta chains given below trace back to one sample, sequenced in a study of OX40 agonist ivuxolimab in advanced cancers. Repertoires were generated with immunoSEQ multiplex PCR, while TCRdb's copy carries only in-frame clones and drops some. The sample lists around 84,000 clones; about 92% were seen once. Here the sequenced sample was CD4+ or CD8+ T cells sorted from blood, taken in a trial of the OX40 agonist ivuxolimab. The receptors derive from an adult with an advanced solid tumor such as melanoma, head and neck, liver or kidney cancer.

The rearrangement links TRBV5-1 to TRBJ2-7; TRBD1 might be the D (5 bases). The CDR3 length is 13 residues. V was trimmed by 4 bases and J by 6 bases, leaving 14 bases between them. The germline gives CDR1 SGHRS, CDR2 YFSETQ. CDR3 sequence: CASSTTQGREQYF. The CDR3 bases are TGCGCCAGCAGCACTACTCAGGGTCGCGAGCAGTACTTC.

The rearrangement links TRBV10-3 to TRBJ1-5; D unresolved. The CDR3 runs 14 residues. Germline V gene data show CDR1 as ENHRY and CDR2 as SYGVKD. Trimming removed 4 bases at V and 1 base at J, with 8 bases between. This chain's CDR3 is CAISVGMSNQPQHF. The CDR3 coding sequence is TGTGCCATCAGTGTGGGTATGAGCAATCAGCCCCAGCATTTT.

This sequence joins TRBV19 and TRBJ1-5; D call uncertain. The CDR3 loop spans 16 amino acids. CDR1 LNHDA and CDR2 SQIVND come from the germline V gene (reference sequence). Trimming took 5 bases from V and 0 from J, leaving 14 bases between them. The chain's CDR3 is CASSVVGTNSNQPQHF. The CDR3 nucleotides read TGTGCCAGTAGTGTAGTCGGCACTAATAGCAATCAGCCCCAGCATTTT.